The 29 T cell receptor beta chains given below trace back to one sample, sequenced in a study of shared clonotypes between healthy human individuals. The data were produced by immunoSEQ multiplex PCR, yet TCRdb's version contains in-frame clones alone and is incomplete. The repertoire holds 730,000 or so clones, with 72% as singletons. The specimen was memory CD4+ T cells sorted from blood. This sample's subset: CD45RA-negative fraction. These receptors were obtained from a young woman in good health.

The rearrangement joins TRBV28 to TRBJ1-5; D not certain. The CDR3 sequence is 12 residues long. The germline V gene encodes CDR1 MDHEN and CDR2 SYDVKM. Trimming cost V 4 bases and J 8 bases, with 9 bases left between them. The CDR3 nucleotides are TGTGCCAGCAGTTGGGGTGAGGAGCCCCAGCATTTT. This codes for CASSWGEEPQHF. The full variable domain, its missing parts supplied by reference TRBV28 and TRBJ1-5, is DVKVTQSSRYLVKRTGEKVFLECVQDMDHENMFWYRQDPGLGLRLIYFSYDVKMKEKGDIPEGYSVSREKKERFSLILESASTNQTSMYLCASSWGEEPQHFGDGTRLSIL.

The J gene is TRBJ1-2, the V gene TRBV15; 9 nucleotides align to TRBD1. The CDR3 is 13 amino acids. V was pared by 3 bases and J by 6 bases, with 2 bases of the junction left unmatched. Germline values: CDR1 LNHNV, CDR2 YYDKDF (reference sequence). Written as DNA, the CDR3 is TGTGCCACCAGCAGCCGGACAGGGGATGGCTACACCTTC. As protein: CATSSRTGDGYTF.

The chain combines TRBV5-8 with TRBJ2-1, with a tentative D call TRBD1 (6 bases). Trimming pared 4 bases from V and 8 bases from J, leaving 7 bases between. This CDR3 spans 11 amino acids. Germline CDR1 reads SGHTS; CDR2 reads YDEGEE. CDR3 region: CASSPGDEQFF. The CDR3 region has the DNA TGTGCCAGCAGCCCAGGGGATGAGCAGTTCTTC. Combining the CDR3 with reference TRBV5-8 and TRBJ2-1 gives the whole variable domain EAGVTQSPTHLIKTRGQQATLRCSPISGHTSVYWYQQALGLGLQFLLWYDEGEERNRGNFPPRFSGRQFPNYSSELNVNALELEDSALYLCASSPGDEQFFGPGTRLTVL.

The CDR3 DNA sequence: TGCGCCAGCAGCCAAGATGGCGATGGCCAGTACTTC. Protein product: CASSQDGDGQYF. This rearrangement joins TRBV4-1 to TRBJ2-5; D is unclear. Deletions cut 0 bases from V and 10 bases from J, with 9 bases between. Germline V gene lookup returns CDR1 MGHRA and CDR2 YSYEKL. The CDR3 sequence is 12 residues long.

This clone was seen a few times. The chain uses TRBV5-1 and TRBJ2-4, with unresolved D. This CDR3 spans 14 amino acids. V lost 2 bases and J lost 10, with 16 bases in between. Germline V gene sequence: CDR1 SGHRS, CDR2 YFSETQ. The CDR3 DNA is TGCGCCAGCAGCTTAGAACCCGGCAGGTCAATTCAGTACTTC. Protein sequence: CASSLEPGRSIQYF.

This chain connects TRBV10-2 to TRBJ1-4; D unresolved. Trimming took off 4 bases at V and 0 bases at J, with 9 bases between the two ends. This CDR3 comprises 15 residues. Germline V gene data show CDR1 as WSHSY and CDR2 as SAAADI. The CDR3 sequence is CASSGSSATNEKLFF. For the CDR3, the DNA is TGCGCCAGCAGTGGCAGCTCTGCAACTAATGAAAAACTGTTTTTT.

This clone was seen at least ten times. The chain links TRBV30 to TRBJ1-2, with D uncertain. The CDR3 runs to 14 residues. CDR1 is GTSNPN and CDR2 is SVGIG in the germline V gene (reference sequence). Trimming stripped 2 bases from V and 4 bases from J, with 14 bases between. The CDR3 spells CAWSHTTLSYGYTF. Here the CDR3 DNA reads TGTGCCTGGAGTCACACTACTTTGAGCTATGGCTACACCTTC.

This chain uses TRBV25-1 with TRBJ2-2, with D maybe TRBD2 (5 bases). CDR1 and CDR2 (germline): MGHDK, SYGVNS. V dropped 11 bases and J dropped 5 bases, with 15 bases sitting between them. This CDR3 is built from 13 residues. In DNA form, the CDR3 reads TGTGCCGGAGGCGACCCAACAACCGGGGAGCTGTTTTTT. This codes for CAGGDPTTGELFF.

CDR3 region: CASSLAPKSGANVLTF. The CDR3, as DNA: TGTGCCAGCAGCTTAGCCCCAAAATCTGGGGCCAACGTCCTGACTTTC. The chain has TRBV13 and TRBJ2-6; D is ambiguous. Germline CDR1 PRHDT, CDR2 FYEKMQ (reference sequence). Trimming took off 1 base at V and 1 base at J, with 8 bases between the two ends. The CDR3 has 16 amino acids.

As to this clone: Compared with germline, one end of the junction differs, possibly owing to a read error. The chain is built from TRBV23-1 and TRBJ2-7; D is unclear. TRBV23-1 is given ORF status, its function remaining uncertain. This CDR3 is 12 amino acids long. CDR3 sequence: CASTLGRGRMFF. CDR3 bases: TGCGCCAGCACCCTGGGTCGAGGACGTATGTTCTTC.

The chain couples TRBV11-3 to TRBJ2-1, with unresolved D. This CDR3 comprises 13 residues. The ends were cut back, 0 bases at V and 5 bases at J, with 5 bases in the middle. Germline lookup yields CDR1 SGHNT and CDR2 YENEEA. Here the CDR3 DNA reads TGTGCCAGCAGCTTAGACGGCAACAATGAGCAGTTCTTC. Translation gives CASSLDGNNEQFF.

This clone was seen a handful of times. The chain links TRBV10-2 to TRBJ2-7; the match to TRBD2 covers 11 bases. The CDR3 runs to 13 residues. With V trimmed by 6 bases and J by 3 bases, 1 base remained unmatched. Germline V lookup: CDR1 WSHSY, CDR2 SAAADI. The CDR3 loop reads CASRGTSGYEQYF. For the CDR3, the DNA is TGCGCCAGCAGGGGGACTAGCGGCTACGAGCAGTACTTC.

V and J are TRBV2 and TRBJ2-7; D is possibly TRBD2 (6 bases). Deletions cut 3 bases from V and 3 bases from J, with 24 bases between. The CDR3 sequence is 18 residues long. Per the germline V gene, CDR1 is SNHLY and CDR2 is FYNNEI. The CDR3 DNA reads as TGTGCCAGCAGTGATGTTAAGGGGTCGGGGGACGCGGTCTACGAGCAGTACTTC. The encoded protein is CASSDVKGSGDAVYEQYF. The variable domain in full, completed from reference TRBV2 and TRBJ2-7, reads EPEVTQTPSHQVTQMGQEVILRCVPISNHLYFYWYRQILGQKVEFLVSFYNNEISEKSEIFDDQFSVERPDGSNFTLKIRSTKLEDSAMYFCASSDVKGSGDAVYEQYFGPGTRLTVT.

The chain links TRBV28 to TRBJ1-1; a possible D gene is TRBD1 (5 bases). CDR1 and CDR2 from the germline V gene are MDHEN and SYDVKM. This CDR3 region has 15 residues. Between the trimmed V and J ends, which lost 5 bases and 5 bases, there was a span of 18 bases. The CDR3, as DNA: TGTGCCAGCAGTCCCGAAAGGGGAGGGAAGACTGAAGCTTTCTTT. Amino acid sequence: CASSPERGGKTEAFF. The whole variable domain, remainder taken from reference TRBV28 and TRBJ1-1, is DVKVTQSSRYLVKRTGEKVFLECVQDMDHENMFWYRQDPGLGLRLIYFSYDVKMKEKGDIPEGYSVSREKKERFSLILESASTNQTSMYLCASSPERGGKTEAFFGQGTRLTVV.

The V call is TRBV28, the J call TRBJ2-7, with 12 bases lining up with TRBD2. Germline CDR1 reads MDHEN; CDR2 reads SYDVKM. This CDR3 region has 14 residues. The ends lost 6 bases at V and 6 bases at J; junction bases unmatched: 6. The CDR3 bases are TGTGCCAGCAGCCAGACTAGCGGGAGTGTCGAGCAGTACTTC. Its protein product is CASSQTSGSVEQYF.

The J gene is TRBJ2-7, the V gene TRBV2; 11 bases fit TRBD2. This CDR3 has 15 amino acids. The V segment lost 6 bases and the J segment 3 bases; nucleotides outside the gene matches: 7. The germline CDR1 and CDR2 sequences are SNHLY and FYNNEI. The CDR3 protein is CASSVGTSGLYEQYF. In DNA form, the CDR3 reads TGTGCCAGCAGCGTCGGGACTAGCGGACTCTACGAGCAGTACTTC.

V and J are TRBV7-9 and TRBJ1-1; D is unresolved. V was trimmed by 5 bases and J by 0 bases, leaving 10 bases between them. This CDR3 is 14 amino acids long. Germline assignment: CDR1 SEHNR and CDR2 FQNEAQ (reference sequence). CDR3 sequence (DNA): TGTGCCAGCAGCCCCCCCCCAGTGAACACTGAAGCTTTCTTT. Its translation is CASSPPPVNTEAFF.

This clone turned up a few times. The chain recombines TRBV11-2 with TRBJ2-3; no firm D call. Germline assignment: CDR1 SGHAT and CDR2 FQNNGV. The CDR3 length is 15 residues. V was shortened by 3 bases and J by 4 bases, with 14 bases between the two germline ends. The CDR3 DNA reads TGTGCCAGCAGCTTCGACGAGATGGGATCAGATACGCAGTATTTT. Translation: CASSFDEMGSDTQYF. Variable domain in full (rest from reference TRBV11-2 and TRBJ2-3): EAGVAQSPRYKIIEKRQSVAFWCNPISGHATLYWYQQILGQGPKLLIQFQNNGVVDDSQLPKDRFSAERLKGVDSTLKIQPAKLEDSAVYLCASSFDEMGSDTQYFGPGTRLTVL.

This rearrangement joins TRBV30 to TRBJ2-5; 9 bases align to TRBD2. V was clipped by 3 bases and J by 0 bases; unmatched bases: 14. Germline CDR1 and CDR2: GTSNPN and SVGIG (reference sequence). CDR3 length: 18 amino acids. In DNA, the CDR3 is TGTGCCTGGAGATACACGGCTAGCGGGACTCGATACCAAGAGACCCAGTACTTC. This codes for CAWRYTASGTRYQETQYF.

This chain connects TRBV5-4 to TRBJ2-7; D is undetermined. The V and J ends lost 5 bases and 0 bases respectively, with 12 bases between them. CDR3 length equals 14 residues. The germline CDR1 and CDR2 sequences are SGHNT and YYREEE (reference sequence). The CDR3 sequence: CASSPGGSSYEQYF. CDR3 nucleotide sequence: TGTGCCAGCAGTCCCGGTGGCAGCTCCTACGAGCAGTACTTC.

V usage is TRBV13 and J usage is TRBJ2-3, with 7 bases matching TRBD2. Germline V CDR1 and CDR2: PRHDT, FYEKMQ (reference sequence). V lost 3 bases, J lost 0 bases, and 12 bases stayed unmatched. This CDR3 has 18 amino acids. The CDR3 sequence: CASSLDPFSGPSTDTQYF. CDR3 bases: TGTGCCAGCAGCTTGGATCCTTTTAGCGGGCCCAGCACAGATACGCAGTATTTT.

The chain carries TRBV10-2 and TRBJ2-7; the match to TRBD2 covers 10 bases. Germline-derived CDR1 and CDR2 are WSHSY and SAAADI. V was pared by 6 bases and J by 3 bases, with 5 bases of the junction left unmatched. The CDR3 is 14 residues long. The CDR3 sequence: CASRDSGRYYEQYF. The CDR3 nucleotides read TGCGCCAGCAGGGATAGCGGGAGGTACTACGAGCAGTACTTC.

The rearrangement uses TRBV6-1 and TRBJ1-5; TRBD1 might be the D (5 bases). Trimming took 7 bases from V and 1 from J, leaving 8 bases between them. The germline V gene encodes CDR1 MNHNS and CDR2 SASEGT. This CDR3 region has 13 residues. CDR3 loop: CASMWGSNQPQHF. The CDR3 DNA sequence: TGTGCCAGCATGTGGGGGAGCAATCAGCCCCAGCATTTT.

This clone turned up a few times. In DNA form, the CDR3 reads TGTGCCAGCAGCATACAGGGGATTGAAGCTTTCTTT. As protein: CASSIQGIEAFF. V is TRBV11-1 and J is TRBJ1-1; TRBD1 aligns across 7 bases. Trimming removed 5 bases from V and 7 bases from J; junction bases left unmatched: 4. The germline CDR1 and CDR2 sequences are SGHAT and FQDESV (reference sequence). The CDR3 is 12 residues long.

V is TRBV7-2 and J is TRBJ2-7; TRBD1 aligns across 10 bases. CDR3 length: 15 amino acids. Germline CDR1 SGHTA, CDR2 FQGNSA. J gave up 1 base and V 5 bases, and 5 bases lay outside the gene matches. The CDR3, as DNA: TGTGCCAGCAGCGGACAGGGGGACGGTTCCTACGAGCAGTACTTC. The encoded protein is CASSGQGDGSYEQYF. Full variable domain (outside the CDR3, taken from reference TRBV7-2 and TRBJ2-7): GAGVSQSPSNKVTEKGKDVELRCDPISGHTALYWYRQSLGQGLEFLIYFQGNSAPDKSGLPSDRFSAERTGGSVSTLTIQRTQQEDSAVYLCASSGQGDGSYEQYFGPGTRLTVT.

The chain employs TRBV6-6 and TRBJ2-1; D gene unclear. The CDR3 extends over 15 amino acids. Per germline, CDR1 MNHNY and CDR2 SVGAGI (reference sequence). Trimming shortened V by 0 bases and J by 6 bases, and 12 bases separated the two germline ends. The CDR3 here is CASSYSRDSSNEQFF. The CDR3 coding sequence is TGTGCCAGCAGTTACTCGAGAGATAGTAGCAATGAGCAGTTCTTC.

This sequence joins TRBV28 and TRBJ2-4; perhaps TRBD1 as D (5 bases). The germline V gene has CDR1 MDHEN and CDR2 SYDVKM. With 4 bases removed from V and 12 bases from J, the gap between germline ends came to 10 bases. The CDR3 consists of 11 residues. This chain's CDR3 is CASSSDIYQYF. In nucleotides, the CDR3 is TGTGCCAGCAGTTCGGACATTTATCAGTACTTC. Full variable domain (missing parts from reference TRBV28 and TRBJ2-4): DVKVTQSSRYLVKRTGEKVFLECVQDMDHENMFWYRQDPGLGLRLIYFSYDVKMKEKGDIPEGYSVSREKKERFSLILESASTNQTSMYLCASSSDIYQYFGAGTRLSVL.

The chain has TRBV5-1 and TRBJ2-7; tentatively, D is TRBD2 (5 bases). The CDR3 is 15 residues long. Germline CDR1 SGHRS, CDR2 YFSETQ. Trimming took off 5 bases at V and 1 base at J, with 16 bases between the two ends. The CDR3 DNA sequence: TGCGCCAGCAGTCCAGGATCTGAGGGATCCTACGAGCAGTACTTC. Translation: CASSPGSEGSYEQYF. Filled out from reference TRBV5-1 and TRBJ2-7, the complete variable domain reads KAGVTQTPRYLIKTRGQQVTLSCSPISGHRSVSWYQQTPGQGLQFLFEYFSETQRNKGNFPGRFSGRQFSNSRSEMNVSTLELGDSALYLCASSPGSEGSYEQYFGPGTRLTVT.

The chain has TRBV5-4 and TRBJ2-1, with a possible D match to TRBD2 (5 bases). V dropped 4 bases and J dropped 3 bases, with 14 bases sitting between them. The CDR3 totals 15 residues. Germline CDR1 reads SGHNT; CDR2 reads YYREEE (reference sequence). The CDR3 coding sequence is TGTGCCAGCAGCCACGACACGGGGATCTACAATGAGCAGTTCTTC. Protein: CASSHDTGIYNEQFF. Using reference TRBV5-4 and TRBJ2-1 for the parts outside the CDR3, the full variable domain is ETGVTQSPTHLIKTRGQQVTLRCSSQSGHNTVSWYQQALGQGPQFIFQYYREEENGRGNFPPRFSGLQFPNYSSELNVNALELDDSALYLCASSHDTGIYNEQFFGPGTRLTVL.